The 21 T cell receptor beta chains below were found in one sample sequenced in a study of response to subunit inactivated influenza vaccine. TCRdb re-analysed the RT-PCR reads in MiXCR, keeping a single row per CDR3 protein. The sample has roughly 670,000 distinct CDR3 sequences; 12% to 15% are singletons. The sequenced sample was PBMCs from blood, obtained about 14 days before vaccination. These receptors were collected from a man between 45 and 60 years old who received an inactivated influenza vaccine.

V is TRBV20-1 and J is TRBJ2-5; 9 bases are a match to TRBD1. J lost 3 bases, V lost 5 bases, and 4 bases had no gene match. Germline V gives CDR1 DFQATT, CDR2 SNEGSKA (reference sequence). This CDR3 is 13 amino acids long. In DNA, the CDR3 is TGCAGTGCTTCGGACAGGGGAAAAGAGACCCAGTACTTC. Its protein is CSASDRGKETQYF.

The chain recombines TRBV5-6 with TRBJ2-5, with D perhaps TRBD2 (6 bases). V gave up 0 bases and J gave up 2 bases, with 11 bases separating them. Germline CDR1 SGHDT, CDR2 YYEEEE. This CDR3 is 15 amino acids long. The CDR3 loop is CASSLVRGEQETQYF. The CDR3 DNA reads TGTGCCAGCAGCTTGGTGCGGGGAGAACAAGAGACCCAGTACTTC.

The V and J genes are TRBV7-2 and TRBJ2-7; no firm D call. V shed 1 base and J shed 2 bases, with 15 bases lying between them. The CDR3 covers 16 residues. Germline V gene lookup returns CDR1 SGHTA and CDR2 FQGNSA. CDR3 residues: CASSLGRGQKTYEQYF. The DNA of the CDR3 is TGTGCCAGCAGCTTAGGGCGTGGGCAGAAAACCTACGAGCAGTACTTC.

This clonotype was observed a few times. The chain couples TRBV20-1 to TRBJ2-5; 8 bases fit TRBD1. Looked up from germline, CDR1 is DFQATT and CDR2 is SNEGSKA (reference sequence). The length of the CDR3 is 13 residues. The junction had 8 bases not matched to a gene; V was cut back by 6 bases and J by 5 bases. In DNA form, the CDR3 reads TGCAGTGCCCACGGGACAGGAAAGGAGACCCAGTACTTC. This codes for CSAHGTGKETQYF.

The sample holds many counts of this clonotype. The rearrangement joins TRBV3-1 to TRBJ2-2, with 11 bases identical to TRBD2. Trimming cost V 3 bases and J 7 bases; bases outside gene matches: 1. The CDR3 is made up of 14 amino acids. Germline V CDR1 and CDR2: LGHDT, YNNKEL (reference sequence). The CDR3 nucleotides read TGTGCCAGCAGCCATAGCGGGAGGGTCGGGGAGCTGTTTTTT. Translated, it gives CASSHSGRVGELFF.

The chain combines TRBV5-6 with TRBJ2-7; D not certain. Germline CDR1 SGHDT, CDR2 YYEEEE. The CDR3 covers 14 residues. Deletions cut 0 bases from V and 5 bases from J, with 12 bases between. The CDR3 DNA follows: TGTGCCAGCAGCTTGGGCCTAGTTCGGAACGAGCAGTACTTC. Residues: CASSLGLVRNEQYF. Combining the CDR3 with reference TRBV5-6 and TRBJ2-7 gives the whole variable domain DAGVTQSPTHLIKTRGQQVTLRCSPKSGHDTVSWYQQALGQGPQFIFQYYEEEERQRGNFPDRFSGHQFPNYSSELNVNALLLGDSALYLCASSLGLVRNEQYFGPGTRLTVT.

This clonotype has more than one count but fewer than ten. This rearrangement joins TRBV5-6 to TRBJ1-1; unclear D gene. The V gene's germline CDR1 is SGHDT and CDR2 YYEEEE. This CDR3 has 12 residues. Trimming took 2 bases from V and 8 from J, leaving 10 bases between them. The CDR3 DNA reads TGTGCCAGCAGCTTCAGTGGGCGGGAAGCTTTCTTT. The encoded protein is CASSFSGREAFF.

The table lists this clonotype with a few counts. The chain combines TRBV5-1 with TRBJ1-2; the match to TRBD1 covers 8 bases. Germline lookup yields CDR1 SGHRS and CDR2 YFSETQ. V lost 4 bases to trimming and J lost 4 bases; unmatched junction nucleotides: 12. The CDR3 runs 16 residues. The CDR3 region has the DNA TGCGCCAGCAGCCCGACAGGGGAACCGAATAGCTATGGCTACACCTTC. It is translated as CASSPTGEPNSYGYTF.

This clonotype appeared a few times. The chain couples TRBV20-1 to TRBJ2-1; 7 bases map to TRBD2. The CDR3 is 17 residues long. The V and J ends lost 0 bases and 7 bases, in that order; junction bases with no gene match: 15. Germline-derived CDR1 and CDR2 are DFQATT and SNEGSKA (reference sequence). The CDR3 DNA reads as TGCAGTGCTAGAGAACTACTAGCGTTTTTAGCCAAGAATGAGCAGTTCTTC. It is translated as CSARELLAFLAKNEQFF.

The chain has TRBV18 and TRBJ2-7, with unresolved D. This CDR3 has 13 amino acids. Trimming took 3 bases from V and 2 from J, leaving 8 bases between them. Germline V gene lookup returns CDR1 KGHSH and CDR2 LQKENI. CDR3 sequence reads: CASSPPSAYEQYF. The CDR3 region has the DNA TGTGCCAGCTCACCCCCCTCAGCCTACGAGCAGTACTTC.

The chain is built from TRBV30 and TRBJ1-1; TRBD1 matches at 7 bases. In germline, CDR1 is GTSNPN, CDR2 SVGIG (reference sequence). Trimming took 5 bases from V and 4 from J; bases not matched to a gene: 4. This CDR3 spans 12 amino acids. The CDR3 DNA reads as TGTGCCTGGGGGGGACAGATCACTGAAGCTTTCTTT. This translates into CAWGGQITEAFF.

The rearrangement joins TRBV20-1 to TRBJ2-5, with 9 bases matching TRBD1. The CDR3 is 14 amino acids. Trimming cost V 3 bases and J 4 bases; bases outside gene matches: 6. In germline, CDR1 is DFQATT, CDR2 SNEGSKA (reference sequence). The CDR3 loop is CSASHRQGGETQYF. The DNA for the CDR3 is TGCAGTGCTAGCCACCGACAGGGGGGAGAGACCCAGTACTTC.

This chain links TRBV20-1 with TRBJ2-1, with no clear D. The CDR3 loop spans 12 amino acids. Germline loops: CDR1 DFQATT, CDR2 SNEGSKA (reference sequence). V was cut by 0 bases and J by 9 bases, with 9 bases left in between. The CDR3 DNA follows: TGCAGTGCTAGAGATCTGATCGCTGAGCAGTTCTTC. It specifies CSARDLIAEQFF.

CDR3 amino acids: CAISPGTHEQFF. The CDR3 bases are TGTGCCATCAGCCCAGGGACGCATGAGCAGTTCTTC. The rearrangement links TRBV10-3 to TRBJ2-1; D is tentatively TRBD1 or TRBD2 (5 bases each). This CDR3 comprises 12 residues. In germline, CDR1 is ENHRY, CDR2 SYGVKD. Trimming took off 6 bases at V and 8 bases at J, with 11 bases between the two ends.

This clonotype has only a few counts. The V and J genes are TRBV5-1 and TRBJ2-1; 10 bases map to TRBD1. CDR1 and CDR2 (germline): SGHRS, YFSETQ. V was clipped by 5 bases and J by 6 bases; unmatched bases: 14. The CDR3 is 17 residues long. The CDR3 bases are TGCGCCAGCAGTTCGGGACAGGGGACTTTCTCGTCCAATGAGCAGTTCTTC. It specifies CASSSGQGTFSSNEQFF.

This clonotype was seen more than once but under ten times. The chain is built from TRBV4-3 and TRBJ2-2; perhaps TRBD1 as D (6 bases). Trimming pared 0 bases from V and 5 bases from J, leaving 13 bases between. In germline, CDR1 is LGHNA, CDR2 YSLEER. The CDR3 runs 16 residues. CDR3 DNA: TGCGCCAGCAGCCAAGATTGGGGGCGCGGGACCGGGGAGCTGTTTTTT. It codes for CASSQDWGRGTGELFF.

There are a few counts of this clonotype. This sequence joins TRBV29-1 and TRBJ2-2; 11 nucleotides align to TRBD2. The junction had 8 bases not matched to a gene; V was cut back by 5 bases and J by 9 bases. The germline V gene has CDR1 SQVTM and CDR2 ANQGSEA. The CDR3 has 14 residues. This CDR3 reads CSVRSLAGGRELFF. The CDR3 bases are TGCAGCGTTCGGTCTCTAGCGGGAGGCCGGGAGCTGTTTTTT.

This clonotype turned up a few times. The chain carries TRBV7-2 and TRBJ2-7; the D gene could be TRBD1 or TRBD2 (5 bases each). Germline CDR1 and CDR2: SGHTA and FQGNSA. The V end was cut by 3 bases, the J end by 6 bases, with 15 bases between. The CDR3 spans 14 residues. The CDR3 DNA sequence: TGTGCCAGCAGCTTGGGGGACGCCTTCCTCGAGCAGTACTTC. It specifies CASSLGDAFLEQYF.

CDR3 coding DNA: TGTGCCAGCAGTTTATGGGACGGTAGGCAAGAGACCCAGTACTTC. Translating gives CASSLWDGRQETQYF. The chain joins TRBV28 to TRBJ2-5, with D unresolved. Looked up from germline, CDR1 is MDHEN and CDR2 is SYDVKM. The length of the CDR3 is 15 residues. V was cut by 0 bases and J by 2 bases, with 10 bases left in between.

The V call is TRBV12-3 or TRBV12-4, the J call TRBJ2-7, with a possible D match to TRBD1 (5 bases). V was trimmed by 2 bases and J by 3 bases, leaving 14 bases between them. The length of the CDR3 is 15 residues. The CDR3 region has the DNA TGTGCCAGCAGTTTAATGCAGGGTAGGGGCTACGAGCAGTACTTC. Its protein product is CASSLMQGRGYEQYF.

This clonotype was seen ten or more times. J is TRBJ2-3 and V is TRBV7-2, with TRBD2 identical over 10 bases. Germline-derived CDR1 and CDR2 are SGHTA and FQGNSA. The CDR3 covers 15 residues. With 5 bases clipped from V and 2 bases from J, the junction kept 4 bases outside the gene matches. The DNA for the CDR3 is TGTGCCAGCAGCACACTAGCGGGATTCACAGATACGCAGTATTTT. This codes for CASSTLAGFTDTQYF.